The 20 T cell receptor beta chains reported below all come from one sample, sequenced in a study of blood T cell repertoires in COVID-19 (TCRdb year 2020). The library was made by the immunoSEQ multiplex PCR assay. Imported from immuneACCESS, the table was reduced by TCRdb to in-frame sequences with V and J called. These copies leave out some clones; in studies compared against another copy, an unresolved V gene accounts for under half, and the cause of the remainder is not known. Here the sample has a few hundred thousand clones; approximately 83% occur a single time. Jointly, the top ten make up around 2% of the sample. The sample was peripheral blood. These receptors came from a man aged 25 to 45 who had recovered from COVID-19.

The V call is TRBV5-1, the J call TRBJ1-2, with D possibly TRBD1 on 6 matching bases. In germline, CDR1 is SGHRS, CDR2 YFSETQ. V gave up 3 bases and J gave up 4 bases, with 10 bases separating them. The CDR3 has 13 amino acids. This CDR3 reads CASSSTGSYGYTF. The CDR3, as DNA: TGCGCCAGCAGCTCGACAGGTTCCTATGGCTACACCTTC.

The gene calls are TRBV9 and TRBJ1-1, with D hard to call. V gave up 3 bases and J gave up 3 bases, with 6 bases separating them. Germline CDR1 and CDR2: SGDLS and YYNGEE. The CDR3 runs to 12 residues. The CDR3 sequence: CASSAGYTEAFF. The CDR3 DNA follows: TGTGCCAGCAGCGCAGGTTACACTGAAGCTTTCTTT.

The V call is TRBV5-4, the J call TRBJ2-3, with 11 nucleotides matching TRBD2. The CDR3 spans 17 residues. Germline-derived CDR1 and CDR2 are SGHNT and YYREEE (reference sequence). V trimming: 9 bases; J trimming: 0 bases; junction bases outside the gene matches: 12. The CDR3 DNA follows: TGTGCCATTCCCGGGACTAGCGGACGGATAAGCACAGATACGCAGTATTTT. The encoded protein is CAIPGTSGRISTDTQYF. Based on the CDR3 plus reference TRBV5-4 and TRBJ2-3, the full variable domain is ETGVTQSPTHLIKTRGQQVTLRCSSQSGHNTVSWYQQALGQGPQFIFQYYREEENGRGNFPPRFSGLQFPNYSSELNVNALELDDSALYLCAIPGTSGRISTDTQYFGPGTRLTVL.

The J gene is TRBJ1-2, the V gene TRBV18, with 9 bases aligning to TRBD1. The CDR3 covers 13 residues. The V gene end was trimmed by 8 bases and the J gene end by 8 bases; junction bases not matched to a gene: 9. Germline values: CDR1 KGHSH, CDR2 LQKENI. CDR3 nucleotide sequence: TGTGCCAGCGGGGGACAGGGAGCTTTCGGCTACACCTTC. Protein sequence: CASGGQGAFGYTF.

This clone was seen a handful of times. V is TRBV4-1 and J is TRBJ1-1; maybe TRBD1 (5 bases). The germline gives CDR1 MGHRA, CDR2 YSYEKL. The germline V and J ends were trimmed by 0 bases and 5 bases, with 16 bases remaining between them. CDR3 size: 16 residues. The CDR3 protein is CASSQEVARRGTEAFF. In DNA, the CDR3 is TGCGCCAGCAGCCAAGAAGTGGCTAGACGGGGGACTGAAGCTTTCTTT.

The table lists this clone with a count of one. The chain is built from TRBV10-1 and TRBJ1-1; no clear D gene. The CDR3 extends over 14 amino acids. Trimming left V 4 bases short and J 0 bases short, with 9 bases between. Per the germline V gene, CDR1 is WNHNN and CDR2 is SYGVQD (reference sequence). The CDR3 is CASSANSMNTEAFF. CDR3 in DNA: TGCGCCAGCAGTGCAAATAGTATGAACACTGAAGCTTTCTTT.

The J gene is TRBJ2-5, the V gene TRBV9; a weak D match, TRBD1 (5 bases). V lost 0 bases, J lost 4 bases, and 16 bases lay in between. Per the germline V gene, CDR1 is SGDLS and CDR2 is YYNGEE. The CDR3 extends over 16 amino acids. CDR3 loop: CASSVEWGRRGETQYF. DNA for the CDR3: TGTGCCAGCAGCGTAGAATGGGGCAGGAGAGGAGAGACCCAGTACTTC.

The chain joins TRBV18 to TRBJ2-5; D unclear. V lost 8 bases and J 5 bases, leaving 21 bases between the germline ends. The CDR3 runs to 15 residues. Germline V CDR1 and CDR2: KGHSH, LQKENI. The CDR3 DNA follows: TGTGCCAGCCTTCAATCCAGCGATCTTAGGGAGACCCAGTACTTC. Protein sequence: CASLQSSDLRETQYF.

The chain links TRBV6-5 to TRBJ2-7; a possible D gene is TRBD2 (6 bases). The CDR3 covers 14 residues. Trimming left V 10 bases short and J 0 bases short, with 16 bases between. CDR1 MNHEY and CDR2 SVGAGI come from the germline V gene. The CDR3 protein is CATSSGGSSYEQYV. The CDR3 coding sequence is TGTGCCACCTCATCCGGGGGAAGCTCCTACGAGCAGTACGTC.

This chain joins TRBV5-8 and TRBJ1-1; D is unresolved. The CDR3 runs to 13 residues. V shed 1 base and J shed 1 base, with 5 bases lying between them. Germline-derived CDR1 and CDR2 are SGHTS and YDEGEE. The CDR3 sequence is CASSLNRNTEAFF. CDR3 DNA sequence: TGTGCCAGCAGCTTGAACAGGAACACTGAAGCTTTCTTT.

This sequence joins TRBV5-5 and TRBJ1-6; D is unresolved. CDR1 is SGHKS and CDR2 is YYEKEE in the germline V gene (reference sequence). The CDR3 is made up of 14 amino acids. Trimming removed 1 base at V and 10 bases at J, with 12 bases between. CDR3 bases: TGTGCCAGCAGCTTGTATTGGGCTCGATCACCCCTCCACTTT. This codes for CASSLYWARSPLHF.

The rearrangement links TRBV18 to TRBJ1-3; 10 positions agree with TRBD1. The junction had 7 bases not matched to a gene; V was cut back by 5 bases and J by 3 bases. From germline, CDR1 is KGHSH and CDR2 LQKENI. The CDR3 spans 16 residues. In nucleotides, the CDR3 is TGTGCCAGCTCAAGTACCGGGACAGGGGTTGGAAACACCATATATTTT. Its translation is CASSSTGTGVGNTIYF.

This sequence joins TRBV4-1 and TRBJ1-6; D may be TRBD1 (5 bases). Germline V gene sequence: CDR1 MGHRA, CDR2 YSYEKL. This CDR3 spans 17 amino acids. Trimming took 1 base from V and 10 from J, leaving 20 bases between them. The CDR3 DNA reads TGCGCCAGCAGCCAAGGCCCGGGGGGACGCTTTGGGTCACCCCTCCACTTT. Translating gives CASSQGPGGRFGSPLHF.

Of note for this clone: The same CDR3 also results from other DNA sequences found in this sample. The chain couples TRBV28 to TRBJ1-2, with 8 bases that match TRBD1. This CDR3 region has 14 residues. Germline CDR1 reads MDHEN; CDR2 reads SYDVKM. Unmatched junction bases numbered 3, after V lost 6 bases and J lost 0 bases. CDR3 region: CASRPGGANYGYTF. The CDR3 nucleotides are TGTGCCAGCAGGCCAGGGGGCGCTAACTATGGCTACACCTTC.

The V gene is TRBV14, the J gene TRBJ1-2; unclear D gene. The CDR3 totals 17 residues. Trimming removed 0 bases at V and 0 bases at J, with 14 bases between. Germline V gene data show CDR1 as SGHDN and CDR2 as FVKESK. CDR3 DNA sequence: TGTGCCAGCAGCCAAGAAGTTAACAGCCCGCCTAACTATGGCTACACCTTC. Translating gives CASSQEVNSPPNYGYTF. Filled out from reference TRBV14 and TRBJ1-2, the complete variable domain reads EAGVTQFPSHSVIEKGQTVTLRCDPISGHDNLYWYRRVMGKEIKFLLHFVKESKQDESGMPNNRFLAERTGGTYSTLKVQPAELEDSGVYFCASSQEVNSPPNYGYTFGSGTRLTVV.

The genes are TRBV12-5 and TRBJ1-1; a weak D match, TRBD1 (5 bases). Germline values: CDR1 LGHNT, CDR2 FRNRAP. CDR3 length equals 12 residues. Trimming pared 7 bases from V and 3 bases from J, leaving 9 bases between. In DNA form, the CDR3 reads TGTGCTAGTGTCCAGGGTGACACTGAAGCTTTCTTT. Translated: CASVQGDTEAFF.

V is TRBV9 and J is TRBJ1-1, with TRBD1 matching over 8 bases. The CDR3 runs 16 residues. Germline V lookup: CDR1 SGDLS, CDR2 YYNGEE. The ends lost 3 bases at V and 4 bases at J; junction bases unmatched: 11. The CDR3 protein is CASSAKLDRGGTEAFF. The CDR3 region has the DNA TGTGCCAGCAGCGCCAAACTCGACAGGGGAGGCACTGAAGCTTTCTTT.

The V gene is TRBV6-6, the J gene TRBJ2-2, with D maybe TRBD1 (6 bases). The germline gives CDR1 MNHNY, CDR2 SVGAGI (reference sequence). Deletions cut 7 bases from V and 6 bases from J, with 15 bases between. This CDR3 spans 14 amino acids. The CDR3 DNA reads TGTGCCAGCACCCAGGGGCAGGGACCCGGGGAGCTGTTTTTT. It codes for CASTQGQGPGELFF.

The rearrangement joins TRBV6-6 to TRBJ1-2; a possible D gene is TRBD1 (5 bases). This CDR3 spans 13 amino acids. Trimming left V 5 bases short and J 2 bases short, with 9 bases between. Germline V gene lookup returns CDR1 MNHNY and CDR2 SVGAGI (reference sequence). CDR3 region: CASSRDSNYGYTF. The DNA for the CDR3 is TGTGCCAGCAGTCGCGACAGCAACTATGGCTACACCTTC.

The CDR3 is CASSPYREIYNEQFF. The DNA for the CDR3 is TGCGCCAGCAGCCCTTACAGGGAAATCTACAATGAGCAGTTCTTC. This chain joins TRBV4-1 and TRBJ2-1; perhaps TRBD1 as D (6 bases). The CDR3 extends over 15 amino acids. Looked up from germline, CDR1 is MGHRA and CDR2 is YSYEKL. Trimming took off 4 bases at V and 3 bases at J, with 13 bases between the two ends.